These T cell receptor beta chains were read from a single sample in a study of cytomegalovirus exposure and HLA in healthy donors. TCRdb keeps only in-frame clones here, not all; method: immunoSEQ multiplex PCR. Of 200,000 to 300,000 clones listed, roughly 89% are singletons. The sample comprised PBMCs. These receptors originate from a man aged 18 to 35 in good health and CMV-seronegative. Both conserved end residues are part of each CDR3. Each record gives: CDR3 length, clone size, J gene, D gene, V gene, CDR3 DNA, CDR3 protein. A D gene is named only where the DNA matches it firmly. The size entry is marked missing in some rows and otherwise reads once, few, many or a size class.

11 - TRBJ2-1 TRBD2 TRBV2 TGTGCCGGGACTAGCGCGTATGAGCAGTTCTTC CAGTSAYEQFF
17 - TRBJ2-3 TRBD2 TRBV7-8 TGTGCCAGCAGCTTAGACCACGGGGGGTCGGGCACAGATACGCAGTATTTT CASSLDHGGSGTDTQYF
14 - TRBJ1-2 - TRBV7-2 TGTGCCAGCAGCTCGCATTCAGGGAACTATGGCTACACCTTC CASSSHSGNYGYTF
24 - TRBJ2-6 - TRBV10-3 TGTGCCATCATCCACCCGGCACTACAGGGATGGTACGCCTCCGAAGTCTCTGGGGCCAACGTCCTGACTTTC CAIIHPALQGWYASEVSGANVLTF
12 - TRBJ1-1 - TRBV28 TGTGCCAGCAGTTTATTTCTCAGTGAAGCTTTCTTT CASSLFLSEAFF
16 - TRBJ2-7 TRBD2 TRBV5-6 TGTGCCAGCAGCCTTGCCTTGGGAGGGCCAACCTACGAGCAGTACTTC CASSLALGGPTYEQYF
14 - TRBJ1-4 TRBD1 TRBV9 TGTGCCAGCAGCGATCGGGACAGGGATGAAAAACTGTTTTTT CASSDRDRDEKLFF
13 - TRBJ1-1 - TRBV7-9 TGTGCCAGCAGCTTAGAAGGGGGAGATGAAGCTTTCTTT CASSLEGGDEAFF
11 - TRBJ1-2 - TRBV28 TGTGCCAGCAGTGGCGGGTATGGCTACACCTTC CASSGGYGYTF
16 - TRBJ2-7 TRBD1 TRBV11-2 TGTGCCAGCAGCTTAGTGGGGGGACAGGGGGCGTACGAGCAGTACTTC CASSLVGGQGAYEQYF
12 - TRBJ2-1 TRBD2 TRBV27 TGTGCCAGCAGTTCGGGGGGGGTTGAGCAGTTCTTC CASSSGGVEQFF
13 - TRBJ1-2 - TRBV5-6 TGTGCCAGCAGCGTGATGGCTCCCTATGGCTACACCTTC CASSVMAPYGYTF
17 - TRBJ1-2 - TRBV10-1 TGCGCCAGCAGTGAGTCGATGTTGGCAACGGGGGGTACTGGCTACACCTTC CASSESMLATGGTGYTF
12 - TRBJ2-7 - TRBV5-4 TGTGCCAGCAGCTTGGGTTTAGAGGAGCAGTACTTC CASSLGLEEQYF
13 - TRBJ2-5 TRBD1 TRBV9 TGTGCCAGCAGCCAGGGGGCGCGGGAGACCCAGTACTTC CASSQGARETQYF
16 - TRBJ1-4 - TRBV29-1 TGCAGCGTTGAACTTCCGGGACAACTCGTAGGTGAAAAACTGTTTTTT CSVELPGQLVGEKLFF
15 - TRBJ2-1 - TRBV18 TGTGCCAGCTCACCGTCAGATGGCTCCTACAATGAGCAGTTCTTC CASSPSDGSYNEQFF
14 - TRBJ2-6 - TRBV9 TGTGCCAGCAGCGCCGGTGGTGGGGCCAACGTCCTGACTTTC CASSAGGGANVLTF
13 once TRBJ1-5 TRBD1 TRBV19 TGTGCCAGTAGTGAAGACAGGGATCAGCCCCAGCATTTT CASSEDRDQPQHF
14 - TRBJ1-1 TRBD1 TRBV27 TGTGCCAGCAGCCAACAGGGGCAGAACACTGAAGCTTTCTTT CASSQQGQNTEAFF
14 - TRBJ1-5 - TRBV7-2 TGTGCCAGCAGCTTAGCGCCAGGGGATCAGCCCCAGCATTTT CASSLAPGDQPQHF
13 - TRBJ2-7 - TRBV4-3 TGCGCCAGCAGCCAAGATCGGGTGGCTGAGCAGTACTTC CASSQDRVAEQYF
17 - TRBJ2-5 TRBD2 TRBV5-4 TGTGCCAGCAGGTTGGCTTGGGGTACTAGCGGAGAAGAGACCCAGTACTTC CASRLAWGTSGEETQYF
14 once TRBJ2-3 - TRBV5-1 TGCGCCACTGGGGGCGCGGGAGAGGGAGATACGCAGTATTTT CATGGAGEGDTQYF
12 few TRBJ2-7 - TRBV14 TGTGCCAGCAGCCCAGGGGGGTACGAGCAGTACTTC CASSPGGYEQYF
13 - TRBJ2-2 - TRBV6-5 TGTGCCAGCAATTCGCGAAAATTCGGGGAGCTGTTTTTT CASNSRKFGELFF
12 once TRBJ2-3 TRBD2 TRBV11-2 TGTGCCAGCAGCTCTATTGGACTAGGCCAGTATTTT CASSSIGLGQYF
15 - TRBJ2-1 - TRBV9 TGTGCCAGTTCTAGCCGACTACCCCCGGCTAATGAGCAGTTCTTC CASSSRLPPANEQFF
15 - TRBJ2-7 TRBD2 TRBV5-1 TGCGCCAGCAGCTTCTTAGCGGGAGCCTCCTACGAGCAGTACTTC CASSFLAGASYEQYF
15 - TRBJ1-5 - TRBV28 TGTGCCAGCCGAACCCAGGGCCTGGGCAATCAGCCCCAGCATTTT CASRTQGLGNQPQHF
15 - TRBJ1-5 - TRBV7-2 TGTGCCAGCAGCCCTCTGGTCGGGGGGTTGCAGCCCCAGCATTTT CASSPLVGGLQPQHF
14 - TRBJ1-2 - TRBV6-1 TGTGCCAGCAGTGAGGGGCAGGGAAAGTATGGCTACACCTTC CASSEGQGKYGYTF
18 - TRBJ1-5 - TRBV19 TGTGCCAGTAGTATAGATCCTTCTAGGGGATCCAGCAATCAGCCCCAGCATTTT CASSIDPSRGSSNQPQHF